This TCR beta chain is drawn from a study of cytomegalovirus exposure and HLA in healthy donors. Looking at the study overall: Unique TCRs numbering some 77 million, obtained from HLA-typed donors, made up an early data release. Findings and limits, study-wide: The productive fraction for most TCR beta V segments was about 87% or about 30% in an earlier analysis. 164 TCR beta chains were listed as cytomegalovirus-associated.

PCR primers comprised 60 Vbeta and 13 Jbeta primers. Repertoires were generated with immunoSEQ multiplex PCR, while TCRdb's copy carries only in-frame clones and drops some. The sample records 150,000 to 200,000 clones, 70% to 90% being singletons. Comments on this clone: Antigen: not known.

Sequencing was done on a sample of PBMCs. This receptor was identified in a man between 18 and 35 years old in good health and CMV-seropositive.

CDR3 nucleotides: TGTGCCTGGAGTGACCCGGGGGAGGACACCGGGGAGCTGTTTTTT. Residues: CAWSDPGEDTGELFF. The chain employs TRBV30 and TRBJ2-2; tentatively, D is TRBD2 (6 bases). This CDR3 has 15 residues. Trimming cost V 1 base and J 3 bases, with 12 bases left between them. CDR1 and CDR2 from the germline V gene are GTSNPN and SVGIG (reference sequence).